This TCR beta chain was identified in a study of human T cells and chemical hapten exposure. Overall study context: Sensitization applied 2% DPC to around 2 cm by around 2 cm of upper inner arm skin. The patch tests put 0.01% DPC on the skin of the upper back and were read 6 days later.

General study findings and limits: The count of PT1 expanded TCRs correlated positively with patch test score.

TCRdb processed the RACE reads anew with MiXCR; each CDR3 protein has one entry. This table has about 82,000 distinct CDR3 sequences, 10% appearing once. Regarding time point: patch test 2, 6 weeks after DPC sensitization. Treatment denoted: therapeutic diphenylcyclopropenone sensitization with weekly scalp DPC. Samples of blood were obtained prior to the application of each patch test. Details on this clonotype: The antigen remains unidentified.

This clonotype originated in a woman aged 50 to 60 with alopecia areata. Some clones in this sample may be carry-over from other donors' samples. The sample consisted of whole blood, taken in connection with sensitization to the hapten diphenylcyclopropenone (DPC).

CDR3 sequence reads: CASSFILAGFNEQFF. In DNA, the CDR3 is TGTGCCAGCAGCTTCATACTAGCGGGATTCAATGAGCAGTTCTTC. J is TRBJ2-1 and V is TRBV11-2; 10 bases line up with TRBD2. After removal of 3 bases from V and 6 bases from J, the junction contained 5 bases not matched to a gene. CDR1 SGHAT and CDR2 FQNNGV come from the germline V gene. The CDR3 consists of 15 residues.